The 2 T cell receptor beta chains below all came from one sample that was sequenced in a study of CD4 T cells in relation to SARS-CoV-2 and coronaviruses. Which antigens these TCRs recognize remains unknown. Assay used: immunoSEQ multiplex PCR; TCRdb lists only in-frame clones, some missing. The data contain about 22,000 clones, over 70% of them singletons. Before the COVID-19 pandemic, during about 2011-2019, CD4+ T cells were taken from unexposed donors. Isolation of CD4+ T cells took place after nine to ten days in culture. The specimen was CD4+ T cells from PBMCs, cultured in vitro. Every receptor here comes from a human donor in good health.

This rearrangement joins TRBV3-1 (or the pseudogene TRBV3-2) to TRBJ2-1; no reliable D call. V lost 0 bases to trimming and J lost 4 bases, with 4 bases between them. The germline gives CDR1 LGHDT, CDR2 YNNKEL (reference sequence). This CDR3 has 13 amino acids. The CDR3 region is CASSQDLYNEQFF. The CDR3 coding sequence is TGTGCCAGCAGCCAAGACTTATACAATGAGCAGTTCTTC.

V usage is TRBV27 and J usage is TRBJ2-3; 12 nucleotides match TRBD2. CDR3 size: 16 residues. V lost 6 bases and J lost 4; bases outside the gene matches: 8. The germline gives CDR1 MNHEY, CDR2 SMNVEV (reference sequence). CDR3 nucleotide sequence: TGTGCCAGCAGGAGGAGACTAGCGGGAGCCCCAGATACGCAGTATTTT. Protein product: CASRRRLAGAPDTQYF.